This T cell receptor (beta chain) was captured by sequencing in a study of PD-1 blockade in classical Hodgkin lymphoma. Time point: cycle 4 day 1 (C4D1), after about 6 weeks of nivolumab. All patients relapsed after autologous stem cell transplantation, and brentuximab vedotin exposure varied. Assay used: immunoSEQ multiplex PCR; TCRdb lists only in-frame clones, some missing. Among roughly 7,100 clones, 86% were seen once, and the ten largest hold around 39%. The sample was peripheral blood mononuclear cells (PBMCs), taken before the fourth cycle of nivolumab. This receptor was taken from a human donor with classical Hodgkin lymphoma.

The CDR3: CASSIQGSQTQYF. The CDR3 DNA reads as TGTGCCAGCAGCATACAGGGTTCCCAGACCCAGTACTTC. The chain combines TRBV11-3 with TRBJ2-5, with D maybe TRBD1 (6 bases). The CDR3 covers 13 residues. The V end lost 5 bases, the J end lost 6 bases, and 13 bases lay between the germline ends. The germline CDR1 and CDR2 sequences are SGHNT and YENEEA.